The T cell receptor beta chain under discussion was sequenced for a study of blood T cell repertoires in COVID-19. As processed by the authors: The authors estimated nucleated cell counts from reference gene primer amplification. Generated by immunoSEQ multiplex PCR, the TCRdb table keeps only in-frame clones and is missing some. From that table come the V and J calls and clone size; the DNA was used to work out D and trimming. This table holds some 120,000 clones, approximately 87% found once. Germline CDR1 is LGHDT and CDR2 is YNNKEL (reference sequence). V lost 1 base and J 1 base, leaving 10 bases between the germline ends. The CDR3 runs 15 residues.

Sequenced sample: peripheral blood. The receptor comes from a man in his thirties or forties with acute or convalescent COVID-19. The chain combines TRBV3-1 (or the pseudogene TRBV3-2) with TRBJ2-5, with a weak D call TRBD1 (6 bases). Here the CDR3 DNA reads TGTGCCAGCAGCCAAGTAGGGGGATCCCAAGAGACCCAGTACTTC. This translates into CASSQVGGSQETQYF.